This passage covers 2 T cell receptor beta chains from one sample sequenced in a study of blood T cell repertoires in COVID-19. TCRdb keeps only in-frame clones here, not all; method: immunoSEQ multiplex PCR. The sample lists more than 300,000 clones, just over 90% occurring once. Material: PBMCs or T cells enriched from blood (not recorded which). The receptors originated from a woman aged 40 to 49 who had been exposed to COVID-19.

This rearrangement joins TRBV7-9 to TRBJ1-5; D not resolved. V dropped 2 bases and J dropped 1 base, with 6 bases sitting between them. The CDR3 is 14 amino acids. Germline V lookup: CDR1 SEHNR, CDR2 FQNEAQ (reference sequence). The CDR3 region is CASSLTESNQPQHF. The DNA for the CDR3 is TGTGCCAGCAGCTTAACCGAGAGCAATCAGCCCCAGCATTTT.

In this sample, this clone turned up once. The rearrangement joins TRBV27 to TRBJ2-7; D is possibly TRBD1 (5 bases). V lost 3 bases, J lost 7 bases, and 13 bases lay in between. This CDR3 has 13 residues. Germline lookup yields CDR1 MNHEY and CDR2 SMNVEV (reference sequence). Here the CDR3 reads CASSLARQGEQYF. The CDR3 region has the DNA TGTGCCAGCAGTTTGGCTAGGCAGGGAGAGCAGTACTTC.